This T cell receptor beta chain was obtained from a study of tumor and adjacent non-tumor tissue in lung cancer. About this clonotype: The antigen is not known. An end of the junction differs from the germline gene, which may be a read error.

A modified ARM-PCR protocol with three rounds of nested PCR amplified TCRbeta. Using its own MiXCR run on the multiplex PCR reads, TCRdb lists one record per CDR3 protein. The repertoire holds 35,000 to 55,000 distinct CDR3 sequences, with roughly 60% as singletons. RNA was extracted from bulk tissue without any cell sorting. This non-tumor lung sample came from over 3 cm beyond the tumor edge. General observations from the study: In normal lung, the top 100 clones were significantly more dominant than in tumor.

Sequences were obtained from distant non-tumor lung tissue. This TCR was recovered from a middle-aged woman with non-small cell lung cancer.

The CDR3 coding sequence is TGTGCAAGCAACCCTAGGGGAGGTATCCGCTCCTACAATGGGCAGCTCTTC. Encoded protein: CASNPRGGIRSYNGQLF. The gene calls are TRBV11-2 and TRBJ2-1; maybe TRBD2 (6 bases). Germline V CDR1 and CDR2: SGHAT, FQNNGV. The CDR3 has 17 amino acids.